This entry lists 12 T cell receptor beta chains sequenced from one sample in a study of T-cell reconstitution after alpha-beta-depleted transplantation in children. Researchers prepared the TCRbeta library using unique molecular identifiers, the study reports. From the PCR reads, TCRdb called clonotypes with MiXCR, one entry per CDR3 protein. Among approximately 510,000 distinct CDR3 sequences listed, 18% were seen once. The sample was PBMCs from the stem cell graft donor, taken from the stem cell graft. The receptor source for this set is a human donor who donated a stem cell graft to a child with acute lymphoblastic leukemia.

There are a few counts of this clonotype. The J gene is TRBJ2-7, the V gene TRBV12-3 or TRBV12-4; 7 bases agree with TRBD1. The junction had 5 bases not matched to a gene; V was cut back by 3 bases and J by 3 bases. The CDR3 length is 14 residues. CDR3 region: CASSFWNRGYEQYF. CDR3 DNA: TGTGCCAGCAGTTTTTGGAACAGGGGCTACGAGCAGTACTTC.

V usage is TRBV4-1 and J usage is TRBJ2-1; maybe TRBD1 (6 bases). The CDR3 loop spans 18 amino acids. From germline, CDR1 is MGHRA and CDR2 YSYEKL. V was trimmed by 1 base and J by 2 bases, leaving 18 bases between them. CDR3 DNA: TGCGCCAGCAGCCAAGTTATCCGGGCCCGGGACACCTACAATGAGCAGTTCTTC. Protein sequence: CASSQVIRARDTYNEQFF.

This sequence joins TRBV14 and TRBJ2-7; D call uncertain. The CDR3 runs to 14 residues. Germline V gene data show CDR1 as SGHDN and CDR2 as FVKESK. The V end was cut by 1 base, the J end by 0 bases, with 7 bases between. In nucleotides, the CDR3 is TGTGCCAGCAGCCAAGGACCGAGCTCCTACGAGCAGTACTTC. The encoded protein is CASSQGPSSYEQYF.

This clonotype was seen a few times. The V gene is TRBV29-1, the J gene TRBJ2-1, with 8 bases that match TRBD2. The germline CDR1 and CDR2 sequences are SQVTM and ANQGSEA. The CDR3 is 15 residues long. V shed 6 bases, J shed 10 bases, and the junction held 17 bases outside the gene matches. The CDR3 sequence is CSVARSGTPVWEQFF. CDR3 sequence (DNA): TGCAGCGTCGCACGTAGCGGGACCCCAGTATGGGAGCAGTTCTTC.

This rearrangement joins TRBV4-1 to TRBJ1-4, with no clear D. The V gene lost 1 base and the J gene lost 3 bases, with 12 bases spanning the gap. This CDR3 is built from 16 residues. Per the germline V gene, CDR1 is MGHRA and CDR2 is YSYEKL. The chain's CDR3 is CASSQARAAANEKLFF. CDR3 nucleotide sequence: TGCGCCAGCAGCCAAGCTCGCGCAGCCGCTAATGAAAAACTGTTTTTT.

This clonotype was recorded a few times. J is TRBJ1-5 and V is TRBV27; D unresolved. Germline CDR1 is MNHEY and CDR2 is SMNVEV (reference sequence). Deletions cut 7 bases from V and 6 bases from J, with 16 bases between. This CDR3 region has 14 residues. CDR3: CASMASGSSQPQHF. The CDR3 DNA reads TGTGCCAGCATGGCTTCGGGGTCGAGTCAGCCCCAGCATTTT.

The sample holds many counts of this clonotype. J is TRBJ2-1 and V is TRBV12-3 or TRBV12-4; D uncertain. V lost 6 bases and J lost 5, with 20 bases in between. The CDR3 loop spans 16 amino acids. In DNA form, the CDR3 reads TGTGCCAGCAGCCCATCCCGCGTAGCAGCCCACAATGAGCAGTTCTTC. Translating it yields CASSPSRVAAHNEQFF.

The V gene is TRBV5-1, the J gene TRBJ2-1; TRBD2 matches 12 bases. Germline CDR1 is SGHRS and CDR2 is YFSETQ. With 0 bases clipped from V and 3 bases from J, the junction kept 10 bases outside the gene matches. This CDR3 spans 19 amino acids. The CDR3 sequence is CASSLAGPSGRVNYNEQFF. CDR3 DNA sequence: TGCGCCAGCAGCTTGGCGGGTCCTAGCGGGAGGGTCAACTACAATGAGCAGTTCTTC. Together with reference TRBV5-1 and TRBJ2-1, the CDR3 gives the full variable domain: KAGVTQTPRYLIKTRGQQVTLSCSPISGHRSVSWYQQTPGQGLQFLFEYFSETQRNKGNFPGRFSGRQFSNSRSEMNVSTLELGDSALYLCASSLAGPSGRVNYNEQFFGPGTRLTVL.

This clonotype has a count of ten or more. The V call is TRBV20-1, the J call TRBJ1-5; D perhaps matches TRBD1 (5 bases). Germline V gene data show CDR1 as DFQATT and CDR2 as SNEGSKA (reference sequence). This CDR3 contains 12 residues. V was shortened by 3 bases and J by 3 bases, with 6 bases between the two germline ends. The CDR3 bases are TGCAGTGCTAGGGACACCAATCAGCCCCAGCATTTT. It codes for CSARDTNQPQHF.

A word on this clonotype: The missing conserved phenylalanine or tryptophan at the end of this CDR3 makes a read error likely. J is TRBJ2-1 and V is TRBV4-1; D is undetermined. Trimming cost V 0 bases and J 10 bases, with 10 bases left between them. CDR3 length: 13 residues. In germline, CDR1 is MGHRA, CDR2 YSYEKL. The CDR3 region has the DNA TGCGCCAGCAGCCAAGATAAGAGGAGCGAGCAGTTCTTG. As protein: CASSQDKRSEQFL.

This clonotype turned up a few times. The chain combines TRBV20-1 with TRBJ1-1; 7 bases are shared with TRBD1. The V gene end was trimmed by 5 bases and the J gene end by 2 bases; junction bases not matched to a gene: 5. CDR1 is DFQATT, CDR2 SNEGSKA, per germline (reference sequence). The CDR3 is 13 residues long. This CDR3 is CSADTGVNTEAFF. The CDR3 DNA reads as TGCAGTGCTGATACAGGGGTCAACACTGAAGCTTTCTTT.

V and J are TRBV18 and TRBJ2-1; 8 nucleotides agree with TRBD2. CDR3 length: 17 amino acids. Germline values: CDR1 KGHSH, CDR2 LQKENI. V trimming: 3 bases; J trimming: 1 base; junction bases outside the gene matches: 8. Written as DNA, the CDR3 is TGTGCCAGCTCACCGATAATCGGGACTAGTTCCTACAATGAGCAGTTCTTC. Protein product: CASSPIIGTSSYNEQFF.